This TCR beta chain is from a study of a mutant IDH1 vaccine in newly diagnosed glioma. Overall study: Either 4-6 weeks after radiotherapy alone or alongside temozolomide, vaccination was begun. Prior therapy was radiotherapy, temozolomide, or both; most received both.

Only in-frame clones appear in the TCRdb table, and some are missing; sequencing was by immunoSEQ multiplex PCR. The sample yields 75,000 to 80,000 clones, approximately 85% seen once. Study observations and caveats: Pseudoprogression looked unconnected to shifts in top peripheral T cell clonotypes.

Worth noting for this clone: Its target is not known.

The CDR3 loop spans 14 amino acids. Germline V gives CDR1 LNHDA, CDR2 SQIVND (reference sequence). Trimming took 5 bases from V and 6 from J; bases not matched to a gene: 7. Described time point: week 23, last vaccination. Doses comprised 300 ug of mutant IDH1 20-mer peptide each, plus topical imiquimod. The source is a woman aged 45 to 65 with glioma. The chain joins TRBV19 to TRBJ1-1; 9 nucleotides align to TRBD1. The input for sequencing was PBMCs, taken from a glioma patient whose treatment included an IDH1 peptide vaccine. In DNA form, the CDR3 reads TGTGCCAGTAGTCCCCGGGACAGGGCGCCTGAAGCTTTCTTT. Protein sequence: CASSPRDRAPEAFF. The complete variable domain, with remaining parts taken from reference TRBV19 and TRBJ1-1, reads DGGITQSPKYLFRKEGQNVTLSCEQNLNHDAMYWYRQDPGQGLRLIYYSQIVNDFQKGDIAEGYSVSREKKESFPLTVTSAQKNPTAFYLCASSPRDRAPEAFFGQGTRLTVV.